The 26 T cell receptor beta chains presented below share a single source sample, sequenced in a study of shared clonotypes between healthy human individuals (dated by TCRdb to 2020 to 2021). Libraries were built with the immunoSEQ multiplex PCR assay. TCRdb's version of the immuneACCESS table is confined to in-frame rearrangements and falls short of the full clone set. An unresolved V gene accounts for under half of the shortfall where checked; the remainder is of unknown origin. The sample table contains hundreds of thousands of clones; only one count was recorded for around 79% of them. The ten largest clones represent less than 15% of the sample. Source material: PBMCs. The receptors were gathered from a woman between 40 and 55 years old in good health. Some clones in this sample may be carry-over from other donors' samples.

V gene TRBV29-1 combines with J gene TRBJ2-7, with TRBD1 matching 10 bases. CDR3 length: 14 amino acids. Trimming took 7 bases from V and 0 from J; bases not matched to a gene: 6. Germline V gene sequence: CDR1 SQVTM, CDR2 ANQGSEA. This chain's CDR3 is CSARTGGISYEQYF. Here the CDR3 DNA reads TGCAGCGCCAGGACAGGGGGAATCTCCTACGAGCAGTACTTC.

The chain carries TRBV7-9 and TRBJ2-3; 7 bases match TRBD2. J was trimmed by 0 bases and V by 5 bases; bases with no gene match: 8. CDR3 length: 16 amino acids. Germline V gene data show CDR1 as SEHNR and CDR2 as FQNEAQ (reference sequence). CDR3: CASSPFLAASTDTQYF. In nucleotides, the CDR3 is TGTGCCAGCAGCCCGTTTCTAGCGGCTAGCACAGATACGCAGTATTTT.

The chain recombines TRBV14 with TRBJ1-4; a possible D gene is TRBD1 (6 bases). The CDR3 sequence is 16 residues long. Looked up from germline, CDR1 is SGHDN and CDR2 is FVKESK. Trimming removed 1 base from V and 8 bases from J, with 17 bases in between. The CDR3 here is CASSQVLTGNPEKLFF. For the CDR3, the DNA is TGTGCCAGCAGCCAAGTACTAACAGGGAATCCGGAAAAACTGTTTTTT.

V gene TRBV7-3 combines with J gene TRBJ2-7; D perhaps matches TRBD2 (5 bases). The CDR3 contains 15 residues. Germline V gene data show CDR1 as SGHTA and CDR2 as FQGTGA. The germline V and J ends were trimmed by 2 bases and 2 bases, with 13 bases remaining between them. The CDR3 reads CASSLEGHSAYEQYF. CDR3 nucleotide sequence: TGTGCCAGCAGCTTAGAGGGTCACAGCGCCTACGAGCAGTACTTC.

The rearrangement joins TRBV5-4 to TRBJ2-7; 8 nucleotides align to TRBD1. This CDR3 contains 13 residues. J was trimmed by 7 bases and V by 3 bases; bases with no gene match: 6. The germline CDR1 and CDR2 sequences are SGHNT and YYREEE (reference sequence). CDR3 in amino acids: CASSSQGAGEQYF. The CDR3 DNA sequence: TGTGCCAGCAGCTCTCAGGGGGCGGGAGAGCAGTACTTC.

The table lists this clone with a count of one. The V and J genes are TRBV30 and TRBJ2-5; D is unclear. Gene TRBJ2-7 matches the end of the DNA better, so the J call may be wrong. CDR1 and CDR2 from the germline V gene are GTSNPN and SVGIG (reference sequence). This CDR3 comprises 12 residues. The chain's CDR3 is CAWSVSPPEQYF. DNA for the CDR3: TGTGCCTGGAGTGTATCCCCCCCCGAGCAGTACTTC.

V gene TRBV18 combines with J gene TRBJ2-7; TRBD2 aligns across 11 bases. Losses at the gene ends were 3 bases for V and 0 bases for J; bases not matched to a gene: 1. The CDR3 spans 15 residues. Germline lookup yields CDR1 KGHSH and CDR2 LQKENI. CDR3 region: CASSPSGRASYEQYF. DNA for the CDR3: TGTGCCAGCTCACCTAGCGGGAGGGCCTCCTACGAGCAGTACTTC.

V usage is TRBV9 and J usage is TRBJ1-5; 8 bases are a match to TRBD1. The germline gives CDR1 SGDLS, CDR2 YYNGEE. V dropped 4 bases and J dropped 3; count of bases not matched to a gene: 6. The CDR3 covers 15 residues. CDR3 in amino acids: CASSPQGADNQPQHF. The CDR3 DNA follows: TGTGCCAGCAGCCCTCAGGGGGCTGACAATCAGCCCCAGCATTTT.

This clone showed up just once. Additional DNA sequences in this sample encode the identical CDR3. V gene TRBV28 combines with J gene TRBJ2-7, with D perhaps matching TRBD2 (6 bases). This CDR3 spans 12 amino acids. V lost 4 bases, J lost 5 bases, and 9 bases lay in between. CDR1 and CDR2 (germline): MDHEN, SYDVKM. The CDR3 loop is CASSSGVHEQYF. In DNA, the CDR3 is TGTGCCAGCAGTTCGGGAGTCCACGAGCAGTACTTC.

V usage is TRBV7-3 and J usage is TRBJ2-1, with 10 bases matching TRBD1. CDR1 is SGHTA, CDR2 FQGTGA, per germline. Trimming cost V 5 bases and J 1 base; bases outside gene matches: 5. The CDR3 totals 16 residues. The CDR3 reads CASSTRTGGSYNEQFF. The CDR3, as DNA: TGTGCCAGCAGCACTCGGACAGGGGGTTCCTACAATGAGCAGTTCTTC.

This clone was detected only once. The chain employs TRBV2 and TRBJ2-1, with 14 bases that match TRBD2. Germline V gives CDR1 SNHLY, CDR2 FYNNEI. The length of the CDR3 is 15 residues. V shed 7 bases, J shed 6 bases, and the junction held 5 bases outside the gene matches. The CDR3 reads CASIRLAGGPNEQFF. Written as DNA, the CDR3 is TGTGCCAGCATCCGACTAGCGGGAGGGCCCAATGAGCAGTTCTTC.

The chain uses TRBV10-3 and TRBJ2-1; 9 bases align to TRBD2. V lost 8 bases to trimming and J lost 8 bases; unmatched junction nucleotides: 7. The CDR3 runs to 13 residues. Germline CDR1 is ENHRY and CDR2 is SYGVKD. The CDR3 nucleotides read TGTGCCATCGACCGACTAGCGGAGGATGAGCAGTTCTTC. Its protein product is CAIDRLAEDEQFF.

The V and J genes are TRBV2 and TRBJ2-5; TRBD2 aligns across 9 bases. After removal of 7 bases from V and 7 bases from J, the junction contained 7 bases not matched to a gene. Per germline, CDR1 SNHLY and CDR2 FYNNEI. The CDR3 consists of 13 residues. CDR3 protein: CASMAGGIGTQYF. CDR3 in DNA: TGTGCCAGCATGGCGGGAGGGATCGGGACCCAGTACTTC.

This clone has a handful of counts. CDR3 DNA: TGCGCCAGCAGCTCTATGAGGTCAGTCGACACAGATACGCAGTATTTT. Protein: CASSSMRSVDTDTQYF. The rearrangement joins TRBV5-1 to TRBJ2-3, with D uncertain. Germline V gives CDR1 SGHRS, CDR2 YFSETQ. This CDR3 contains 16 residues. V shed 3 bases and J shed 2 bases, with 16 bases lying between them.

V and J are TRBV9 and TRBJ2-1, with 9 nucleotides matching TRBD2. Germline lookup yields CDR1 SGDLS and CDR2 YYNGEE. There are 16 residues in the CDR3. Trimming at V came to 4 bases and at J to 1 base, leaving 6 bases not matched to a gene. Written as DNA, the CDR3 is TGTGCCAGCAGCATTATAGCGGGAGCTTCCTACAATGAGCAGTTCTTC. Its translation is CASSIIAGASYNEQFF.

The chain has TRBV11-2 and TRBJ1-1; 7 bases match TRBD1. The CDR3 runs 14 residues. The germline V gene has CDR1 SGHAT and CDR2 FQNNGV. V shed 4 bases and J 1 base; nucleotides not matched to a gene: 3. Written as DNA, the CDR3 is TGTGCCAGCAGCTGGAGGACAGGGAACACTGAAGCTTTCTTT. It encodes CASSWRTGNTEAFF.

Only a few counts were recorded for this clone. This sequence joins TRBV2 and TRBJ2-7; 7 bases agree with TRBD1. Trimming took 5 bases from V and 2 from J; bases not matched to a gene: 6. Germline V lookup: CDR1 SNHLY, CDR2 FYNNEI. CDR3 length: 14 residues. The CDR3 sequence: CASSRDSTTYEQYF. DNA for the CDR3: TGTGCCAGCAGTCGGGACAGCACCACCTACGAGCAGTACTTC.

The V gene is TRBV30, the J gene TRBJ1-2, with 9 nucleotides matching TRBD1. The germline V gene has CDR1 GTSNPN and CDR2 SVGIG (reference sequence). With V trimmed by 0 bases and J by 4 bases, 3 bases remained unmatched. The CDR3 contains 14 residues. The CDR3 bases are TGTGCCTGGAGTGTACAGGGGGCCGCCTATGGCTACACCTTC. Translation gives CAWSVQGAAYGYTF. Using reference TRBV30 and TRBJ1-2 for the parts outside the CDR3, the full variable domain is SQTIHQWPATLVQPVGSPLSLECTVEGTSNPNLYWYRQAAGRGLQLLFYSVGIGQISSEVPQNLSASRPQDRQFILSSKKLLLSDSGFYLCAWSVQGAAYGYTFGSGTRLTVV.

This clone was picked up a small number of times. Here the CDR3 reads CASSPPETSAAQFF. The CDR3 DNA is TGTGCCAGTAGCCCTCCAGAGACTAGCGCCGCGCAGTTCTTC. The genes are TRBV19 and TRBJ2-1; 8 nucleotides match TRBD2. CDR3 length: 14 residues. CDR1 and CDR2 from the germline V gene are LNHDA and SQIVND (reference sequence). Trimming cost V 6 bases and J 12 bases; bases outside gene matches: 13. Complete variable domain (other parts from reference TRBV19 and TRBJ2-1): DGGITQSPKYLFRKEGQNVTLSCEQNLNHDAMYWYRQDPGQGLRLIYYSQIVNDFQKGDIAEGYSVSREKKESFPLTVTSAQKNPTAFYLCASSPPETSAAQFFGPGTRLTVL.

Sample share makes this clone medium-sized. The chain is built from TRBV19 and TRBJ2-1, with D possibly being TRBD2 (5 bases). The CDR3 loop spans 11 amino acids. The V end was cut by 10 bases, the J end by 4 bases, with 8 bases between. Germline V lookup: CDR1 LNHDA, CDR2 SQIVND (reference sequence). The CDR3: CATRGYNEQFF. CDR3 sequence (DNA): TGTGCCACCCGGGGTTACAATGAGCAGTTCTTC.

The rearrangement joins TRBV29-1 to TRBJ2-5; 8 bases match TRBD2. Per germline, CDR1 SQVTM and CDR2 ANQGSEA. The junction had 5 bases not matched to a gene; V was cut back by 4 bases and J by 4 bases. The CDR3 has 13 amino acids. CDR3 in DNA: TGCAGCGTTGGAGCGGGAGAGGGAGAGACCCAGTACTTC. Protein sequence: CSVGAGEGETQYF. Together with reference TRBV29-1 and TRBJ2-5, the CDR3 gives the full variable domain: SAVISQKPSRDICQRGTSLTIQCQVDSQVTMMFWYRQQPGQSLTLIATANQGSEATYESGFVIDKFPISRPNLTFSTLTVSNMSPEDSSIYLCSVGAGEGETQYFGPGTRLLVL.

With respect to this clone: A clone one base away is much larger, so this may be a read error. Other DNA variants within this sample encode the same CDR3. The rearrangement joins TRBV29-1 to TRBJ1-1, with D uncertain. Germline V gene data show CDR1 as SQVTM and CDR2 as ANQGSEA. The CDR3 spans 12 residues. The CDR3 is CSAKGLNTEAFF. DNA for the CDR3: TGTAGCGCAAAGGGTCTTAACACTGAAGCTTTCTTT.

J is TRBJ1-1 and V is TRBV15; unclear D gene. Germline V gives CDR1 LNHNV, CDR2 YYDKDF (reference sequence). The V gene lost 4 bases and the J gene lost 6 bases, with 6 bases spanning the gap. This CDR3 region has 11 residues. The CDR3 DNA sequence: TGTGCCACCAGCAAGGGTCCTGAAGCTTTCTTT. Protein sequence: CATSKGPEAFF. Complete variable domain (other parts from reference TRBV15 and TRBJ1-1): DAMVIQNPRYQVTQFGKPVTLSCSQTLNHNVMYWYQQKSSQAPKLLFHYYDKDFNNEADTPDNFQSRRPNTSFCFLDIRSPGLGDTAMYLCATSKGPEAFFGQGTRLTVV.

This chain connects TRBV28 to TRBJ2-2; 12 bases are a match to TRBD2. The germline gives CDR1 MDHEN, CDR2 SYDVKM. Germline trimming cut 4 bases from V and 0 bases from J; bases unmatched to any gene: 12. CDR3 length equals 20 residues. Written as DNA, the CDR3 is TGTGCCAGCAGTTACCCCCCCATACTAGCGGGAGGCCCGAACACCGGGGAGCTGTTTTTT. This sequence encodes CASSYPPILAGGPNTGELFF.

The chain joins TRBV28 to TRBJ1-2; weak D call: TRBD1 (6 bases). In germline, CDR1 is MDHEN, CDR2 SYDVKM. The V end lost 3 bases, the J end lost 8 bases, and 16 bases lay between the germline ends. The CDR3 is made up of 14 amino acids. CDR3 protein: CASSFRGGARGYTF. The CDR3 DNA reads TGTGCCAGCAGTTTTAGGGGGGGAGCGCGAGGCTACACCTTC.

The chain is built from TRBV5-1 and TRBJ2-7; D gene unclear. The CDR3 has 12 residues. Trimming removed 5 bases at V and 5 bases at J, with 11 bases between. The germline V gene has CDR1 SGHRS and CDR2 YFSETQ. CDR3 region: CASRMAGDEQYF. The CDR3 coding sequence is TGCGCCAGCAGGATGGCTGGGGACGAGCAGTACTTC.